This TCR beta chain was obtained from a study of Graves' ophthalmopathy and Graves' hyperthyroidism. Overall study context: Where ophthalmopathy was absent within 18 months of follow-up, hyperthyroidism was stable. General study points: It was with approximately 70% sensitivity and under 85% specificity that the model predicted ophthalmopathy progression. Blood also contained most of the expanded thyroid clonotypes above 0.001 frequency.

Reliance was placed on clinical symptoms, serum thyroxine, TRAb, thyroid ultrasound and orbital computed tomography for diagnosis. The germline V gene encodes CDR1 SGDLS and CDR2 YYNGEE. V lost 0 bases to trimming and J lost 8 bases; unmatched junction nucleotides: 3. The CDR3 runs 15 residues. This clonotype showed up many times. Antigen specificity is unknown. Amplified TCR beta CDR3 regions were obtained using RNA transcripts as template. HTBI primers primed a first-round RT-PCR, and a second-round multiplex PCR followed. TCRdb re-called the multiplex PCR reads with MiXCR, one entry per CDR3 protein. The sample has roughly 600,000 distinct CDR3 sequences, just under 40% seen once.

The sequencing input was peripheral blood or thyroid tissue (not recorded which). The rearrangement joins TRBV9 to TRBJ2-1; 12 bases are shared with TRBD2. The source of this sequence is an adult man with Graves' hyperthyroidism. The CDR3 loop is CASSVASGRADEQFF. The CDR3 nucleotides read TGTGCCAGCAGCGTAGCTAGCGGGAGGGCCGATGAGCAGTTCTTC.